These 32 T cell receptor beta chains were all obtained from the same sample, sequenced in a study of CD8 T cells in Susac syndrome. Reverse transcription of roughly 0.45 to 1 ug RNA was performed with random hexamers. TCRdb independently ran MiXCR on the immunoSEQ multiplex PCR reads; one entry per CDR3 protein. The sample carries hundreds of thousands of distinct CDR3 sequences, around 93% recorded once. The sample comprised CD4+ T cells from PBMCs. The receptors here all came from a human donor with Susac syndrome.

The rearrangement joins TRBV19 to TRBJ2-4; D not certain. V dropped 4 bases and J dropped 6 bases, with 4 bases sitting between them. Germline CDR1 and CDR2: LNHDA and SQIVND (reference sequence). This CDR3 has 11 amino acids. The CDR3 is CASSTLNIQYF. The CDR3 region has the DNA TGTGCCAGTAGTACCCTAAACATTCAGTACTTC. Combining the CDR3 with reference TRBV19 and TRBJ2-4 gives the whole variable domain DGGITQSPKYLFRKEGQNVTLSCEQNLNHDAMYWYRQDPGQGLRLIYYSQIVNDFQKGDIAEGYSVSREKKESFPLTVTSAQKNPTAFYLCASSTLNIQYFGAGTRLSVL.

The chain employs TRBV20-1 and TRBJ2-1; D is uncertain. Trimming took 6 bases from V and 0 from J, leaving 15 bases between them. The CDR3 has 15 amino acids. Germline lookup yields CDR1 DFQATT and CDR2 SNEGSKA (reference sequence). The CDR3 region is CSAPRLPSSYNEQFF. CDR3 coding DNA: TGCAGTGCCCCGAGACTGCCAAGCTCCTACAATGAGCAGTTCTTC.

The chain has TRBV12-3 or TRBV12-4 and TRBJ1-2, with 8 bases aligning to TRBD1. V shed 6 bases and J 3 bases; nucleotides not matched to a gene: 3. The CDR3 spans 13 residues. CDR3 coding DNA: TGTGCCAGCAGCCTGGGACAGGACTATGGCTACACCTTC. Translation: CASSLGQDYGYTF.

The rearrangement joins TRBV3-1 to TRBJ2-1, with 8 bases aligning to TRBD1. This CDR3 spans 16 amino acids. V was clipped by 4 bases and J by 5 bases; unmatched bases: 10. Germline V lookup: CDR1 LGHDT, CDR2 YNNKEL (reference sequence). This CDR3 is CASSRPQGAINNEQFF. The CDR3 region has the DNA TGTGCCAGCAGCCGACCCCAGGGGGCTATCAACAATGAGCAGTTCTTC.

This clonotype was counted a few times. The chain employs TRBV6-1 and TRBJ1-1, with a possible D match to TRBD1 (5 bases). The V gene's germline CDR1 is MNHNS and CDR2 SASEGT. V lost 6 bases, J lost 7 bases, and 15 bases lay in between. This CDR3 has 13 amino acids. CDR3 region: CASRQSRGREAFF. The CDR3 DNA reads TGTGCCAGCAGGCAAAGTAGGGGCCGTGAAGCTTTCTTT.

CDR3 in amino acids: CASSISRGNNEQFF. Here the CDR3 DNA reads TGTGCCAGTAGTATAAGTCGGGGGAACAATGAGCAGTTCTTC. The genes are TRBV19 and TRBJ2-1; tentatively, D is TRBD2 (6 bases). The length of the CDR3 is 14 residues. V lost 2 bases and J 5 bases, leaving 10 bases between the germline ends. Looked up from germline, CDR1 is LNHDA and CDR2 is SQIVND (reference sequence).

The chain employs TRBV7-2 and TRBJ2-7; either TRBD1 or TRBD2 may supply D (5 bases each). V gave up 4 bases and J gave up 3 bases, with 13 bases separating them. In germline, CDR1 is SGHTA, CDR2 FQGNSA. CDR3 length equals 14 residues. In nucleotides, the CDR3 is TGTGCCAGCAGCTCCTCAGGGAGTATCTACGAGCAGTACTTC. Translation gives CASSSSGSIYEQYF.

The J gene is TRBJ2-2, the V gene TRBV10-3; a weak D match, TRBD2 (6 bases). The CDR3 loop spans 15 amino acids. CDR1 ENHRY and CDR2 SYGVKD come from the germline V gene. With 4 bases removed from V and 2 bases from J, the gap between germline ends came to 11 bases. The CDR3 region has the DNA TGTGCCATCAGTGTGGACGGGAGAAACACCGGGGAGCTGTTTTTT. Translating it yields CAISVDGRNTGELFF.

The DNA for the CDR3 is TGCAGTGCCAGCCGGACAGGGGACCAGAGTGAAAAACTGTTTTTT. Amino acids: CSASRTGDQSEKLFF. The chain combines TRBV20-1 with TRBJ1-4, with 9 bases fitting TRBD1. The CDR3 is 15 amino acids. Per germline, CDR1 DFQATT and CDR2 SNEGSKA (reference sequence). J was trimmed by 7 bases and V by 6 bases; bases with no gene match: 12.

This sequence joins TRBV20-1 and TRBJ2-7; TRBD2 might be the D (5 bases). CDR3 length: 13 amino acids. Trimming cost V 6 bases and J 5 bases, with 17 bases left between them. Per germline, CDR1 DFQATT and CDR2 SNEGSKA (reference sequence). This CDR3 reads CSAPRRSGDEQYF. CDR3 sequence (DNA): TGCAGTGCGCCCCGACGGTCCGGGGACGAGCAGTACTTC.

The genes are TRBV7-2 and TRBJ2-5; perhaps D is TRBD1 or TRBD2 (5 bases each). CDR1 and CDR2 from the germline V gene are SGHTA and FQGNSA. Trimming left V 3 bases short and J 5 bases short, with 13 bases between. This CDR3 is built from 14 residues. The CDR3 DNA reads as TGTGCCAGCAGCTTTCGGGGCGGTGGGGAGACCCAGTACTTC. Its protein is CASSFRGGGETQYF.

V is TRBV3-1 and J is TRBJ2-4; either TRBD1 or TRBD2 may supply D (6 bases each). Germline V gene data show CDR1 as LGHDT and CDR2 as YNNKEL (reference sequence). The CDR3 runs to 14 residues. Trimming pared 4 bases from V and 5 bases from J, leaving 12 bases between. The CDR3 is CASSRPGGENIQYF. Here the CDR3 DNA reads TGTGCCAGCAGCCGTCCCGGGGGCGAAAACATTCAGTACTTC.

The chain uses TRBV7-2 and TRBJ1-6; 9 bases line up with TRBD1. Germline V gives CDR1 SGHTA, CDR2 FQGNSA. The CDR3 runs 15 residues. V gave up 1 base and J gave up 8 bases; unmatched junction bases: 3. CDR3 region: CASSLEGQGHSPLHF. The CDR3 DNA sequence: TGTGCCAGCAGCTTAGAGGGACAGGGACATTCACCCCTCCACTTT.

The chain employs TRBV20-1 and TRBJ1-1; no clear D gene. The CDR3 loop spans 14 amino acids. Germline V lookup: CDR1 DFQATT, CDR2 SNEGSKA (reference sequence). The germline V and J ends were trimmed by 5 bases and 3 bases, with 16 bases remaining between them. The CDR3: CSAQDRAAYTEAFF. In DNA form, the CDR3 reads TGCAGTGCTCAAGACCGGGCCGCCTACACTGAAGCTTTCTTT.

The V gene is TRBV6-1, the J gene TRBJ2-7; 9 nucleotides line up with TRBD1. Germline V lookup: CDR1 MNHNS, CDR2 SASEGT. This CDR3 has 16 amino acids. The V and J ends lost 6 bases and 2 bases, in that order; junction bases with no gene match: 11. Here the CDR3 reads CASSLVAGTGTYEQYF. In nucleotides, the CDR3 is TGTGCCAGCAGCCTCGTTGCCGGGACAGGGACCTACGAGCAGTACTTC.

The V and J genes are TRBV11-3 and TRBJ2-1, with no clear D. The V end lost 3 bases, the J end lost 0 bases, and 15 bases lay between the germline ends. The CDR3 loop spans 17 amino acids. CDR1 is SGHNT and CDR2 is YENEEA in the germline V gene. The CDR3, as DNA: TGTGCCAGCAGCTTTTATCCCGGGTCCAACTCCTACAATGAGCAGTTCTTC. This sequence encodes CASSFYPGSNSYNEQFF. The full variable domain, in which reference TRBV11-3 and TRBJ2-1 provide the parts outside the CDR3, is EAGVVQSPRYKIIEKKQPVAFWCNPISGHNTLYWYLQNLGQGPELLIRYENEEAVDDSQLPKDRFSAERLKGVDSTLKIQPAELGDSAVYLCASSFYPGSNSYNEQFFGPGTRLTVL.

This sequence joins TRBV7-2 and TRBJ2-6, with unresolved D. Germline V gene data show CDR1 as SGHTA and CDR2 as FQGNSA. This CDR3 region has 14 residues. Trimming took 5 bases from V and 0 from J, leaving 5 bases between them. The CDR3 bases are TGTGCCAGCAGCCGAAACTCTGGGGCCAACGTCCTGACTTTC. Translation gives CASSRNSGANVLTF. The full variable domain, its missing parts supplied by reference TRBV7-2 and TRBJ2-6, is GAGVSQSPSNKVTEKGKDVELRCDPISGHTALYWYRQSLGQGLEFLIYFQGNSAPDKSGLPSDRFSAERTGGSVSTLTIQRTQQEDSAVYLCASSRNSGANVLTFGAGSRLTVL.

The chain uses TRBV5-1 and TRBJ2-3; D gene uncertain. From germline, CDR1 is SGHRS and CDR2 YFSETQ. This CDR3 comprises 13 residues. V lost 2 bases and J 0 bases, leaving 4 bases between the germline ends. CDR3 sequence reads: CASSFESTDTQYF. Here the CDR3 DNA reads TGCGCCAGCAGCTTTGAGAGCACAGATACGCAGTATTTT.

The genes are TRBV6-1 and TRBJ1-2; 8 bases map to TRBD1. The CDR3 has 19 residues. Germline values: CDR1 MNHNS, CDR2 SASEGT. The V segment lost 6 bases and the J segment 0 bases; nucleotides outside the gene matches: 18. CDR3 nucleotide sequence: TGTGCCAGCAGCTCCCTTTTCCTTCCCGGACAGGGCTCTAACTATGGCTACACCTTC. This sequence encodes CASSSLFLPGQGSNYGYTF.

As for this clonotype: A junction end diverges from the germline sequence, so it may reflect a read error. The gene calls are TRBV20-1 and TRBJ1-2, with TRBD1 identical over 9 bases. Germline CDR1 and CDR2: DFQATT and SNEGSKA (reference sequence). The CDR3 is 18 amino acids. The CDR3 region is CSARDSGTGRDANYGYTF. The CDR3 DNA is TGCAGTGCGAGAGACTCCGGGACAGGGAGAGATGCTAACTATGGCTACACCTTC.

The genes are TRBV29-1 and TRBJ1-1, with D perhaps matching TRBD1 (5 bases). The CDR3 covers 13 residues. V lost 7 bases, J lost 3 bases, and 15 bases lay in between. Germline assignment: CDR1 SQVTM and CDR2 ANQGSEA. DNA of the CDR3: TGCAGCGCCGTTGGGGCACAACACACTGAAGCTTTCTTT. Translation gives CSAVGAQHTEAFF.

This chain joins TRBV29-1 and TRBJ2-7, with 8 nucleotides matching TRBD1. With V trimmed by 7 bases and J by 2 bases, 4 bases remained unmatched. This CDR3 comprises 12 residues. The germline V gene has CDR1 SQVTM and CDR2 ANQGSEA. The CDR3 DNA follows: TGCAGCGGGTCACAGGGGGCCTACGAGCAGTACTTC. Its protein product is CSGSQGAYEQYF.

The chain employs TRBV5-4 and TRBJ2-3, with D possibly TRBD2 on 7 matching bases. The CDR3 length is 17 residues. Germline V gene lookup returns CDR1 SGHNT and CDR2 YYREEE (reference sequence). V was trimmed by 0 bases and J by 6 bases, leaving 20 bases between them. This CDR3 is CASSLAKGGAARDTQYF. Written as DNA, the CDR3 is TGTGCCAGCAGCTTGGCCAAGGGGGGGGCAGCCAGGGATACGCAGTATTTT.

The chain has TRBV7-2 and TRBJ2-7; TRBD2 is a possible D gene (6 bases). Trimming pared 2 bases from V and 2 bases from J, leaving 10 bases between. CDR1 SGHTA and CDR2 FQGNSA come from the germline V gene. The CDR3 runs to 14 residues. In nucleotides, the CDR3 is TGTGCCAGCAGCTTATTGCGGGGCACCTACGAGCAGTACTTC. Amino acid sequence: CASSLLRGTYEQYF.

The chain uses TRBV7-6 and TRBJ1-2, with 12 bases matching TRBD1. V trimming: 3 bases; J trimming: 4 bases; junction bases outside the gene matches: 0. From germline, CDR1 is SGHVS and CDR2 FNYEAQ. This CDR3 contains 14 residues. The CDR3 sequence is CASSLGQGAYGYTF. The CDR3 region has the DNA TGTGCCAGCAGCTTGGGACAGGGGGCCTATGGCTACACCTTC.

The J gene is TRBJ2-7, the V gene TRBV20-1; tentatively, D is TRBD2 (5 bases). This CDR3 is 17 amino acids long. V lost 5 bases and J lost 2, with 25 bases in between. The germline V gene has CDR1 DFQATT and CDR2 SNEGSKA (reference sequence). The CDR3 DNA is TGCAGTGCTGCCGTCGGCCTCTTGGACGGGGTCACCTACGAGCAGTACTTC. It encodes CSAAVGLLDGVTYEQYF.

This chain joins TRBV4-3 and TRBJ2-5; D perhaps matches TRBD2 (6 bases). CDR1 is LGHNA and CDR2 is YSLEER in the germline V gene. The CDR3 loop spans 14 amino acids. Trimming left V 1 base short and J 0 bases short, with 6 bases between. This CDR3 reads CASSQGGDQETQYF. In DNA form, the CDR3 reads TGCGCCAGCAGCCAAGGGGGGGACCAAGAGACCCAGTACTTC.

The chain uses TRBV20-1 and TRBJ2-5, with D possibly being TRBD1 (6 bases). The CDR3 extends over 14 amino acids. Per the germline V gene, CDR1 is DFQATT and CDR2 is SNEGSKA (reference sequence). Trimming pared 4 bases from V and 7 bases from J, leaving 19 bases between. CDR3 amino acids: CSATLAPRGGTQYF. The CDR3 bases are TGCAGTGCTACGCTTGCACCGCGAGGGGGGACCCAGTACTTC.

The V call is TRBV11-2, the J call TRBJ2-7; D is undetermined. Trimming shortened V by 0 bases and J by 6 bases, and 12 bases separated the two germline ends. CDR3 length: 14 residues. Germline assignment: CDR1 SGHAT and CDR2 FQNNGV. CDR3 nucleotides: TGTGCCAGCAGCTTAGAAGTCCTCTCGGGCGAGCAGTACTTC. Amino acid sequence: CASSLEVLSGEQYF.

The chain has TRBV4-1 and TRBJ1-1; TRBD1 matches at 8 bases. The germline gives CDR1 MGHRA, CDR2 YSYEKL. The V and J ends lost 3 bases and 10 bases, in that order; junction bases with no gene match: 16. The CDR3 runs 16 residues. The CDR3 bases are TGCGCCAGCAGCCACGGCAATGGACAGGGAAAAAGGTCAGCTTTCTTT. Amino acids: CASSHGNGQGKRSAFF.

The rearrangement links TRBV20-1 to TRBJ1-5; TRBD1 matches 9 bases. The CDR3 runs 17 residues. Unmatched junction bases numbered 9, after V lost 3 bases and J lost 0 bases. Germline V gene sequence: CDR1 DFQATT, CDR2 SNEGSKA (reference sequence). The CDR3 is CSASMGQGDNSNQPQHF. CDR3 coding DNA: TGCAGTGCTAGTATGGGACAGGGCGATAATAGCAATCAGCCCCAGCATTTT.

The chain uses TRBV6-2 or TRBV6-3 and TRBJ1-5; D gene unclear. Germline V CDR1 and CDR2: MNHEY, SVGEGT. Trimming left V 7 bases short and J 4 bases short, with 11 bases between. This CDR3 has 13 amino acids. The CDR3 DNA sequence: TGTGCCAGCACCCCTGACGGAAATCAGCCCCAGCATTTT. Its protein product is CASTPDGNQPQHF.